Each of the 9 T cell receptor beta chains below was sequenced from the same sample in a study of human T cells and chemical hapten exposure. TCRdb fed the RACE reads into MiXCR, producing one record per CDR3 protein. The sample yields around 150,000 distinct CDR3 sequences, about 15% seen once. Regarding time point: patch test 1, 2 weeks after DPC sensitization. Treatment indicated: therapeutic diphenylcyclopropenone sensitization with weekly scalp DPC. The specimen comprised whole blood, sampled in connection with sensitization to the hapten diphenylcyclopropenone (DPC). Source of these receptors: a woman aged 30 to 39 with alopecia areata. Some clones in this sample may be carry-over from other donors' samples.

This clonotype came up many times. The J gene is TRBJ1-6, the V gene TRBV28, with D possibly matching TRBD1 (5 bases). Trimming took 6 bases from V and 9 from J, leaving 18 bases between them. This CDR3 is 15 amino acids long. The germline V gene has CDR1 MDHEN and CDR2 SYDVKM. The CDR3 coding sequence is TGTGCCAGCAGCAAGGGAGACAGACTTACTTCACCCCTCCACTTT. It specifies CASSKGDRLTSPLHF.

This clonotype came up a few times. The CDR3 loop reads CASSYSRDRGAGEQFF. Here the CDR3 DNA reads TGTGCCAGCAGTTACTCGAGGGACAGGGGCGCCGGTGAGCAGTTCTTC. V usage is TRBV6-5 and J usage is TRBJ2-1, with 10 bases aligning to TRBD1. Germline CDR1 is MNHEY and CDR2 is SVGAGI. This CDR3 region has 16 residues. V lost 0 bases and J lost 9; bases outside the gene matches: 8.

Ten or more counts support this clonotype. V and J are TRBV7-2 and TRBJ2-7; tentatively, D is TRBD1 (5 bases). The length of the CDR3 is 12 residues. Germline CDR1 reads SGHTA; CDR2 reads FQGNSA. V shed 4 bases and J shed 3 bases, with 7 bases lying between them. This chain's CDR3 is CASSSTGYEQYF. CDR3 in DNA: TGTGCCAGCAGCTCAACAGGCTACGAGCAGTACTTC.

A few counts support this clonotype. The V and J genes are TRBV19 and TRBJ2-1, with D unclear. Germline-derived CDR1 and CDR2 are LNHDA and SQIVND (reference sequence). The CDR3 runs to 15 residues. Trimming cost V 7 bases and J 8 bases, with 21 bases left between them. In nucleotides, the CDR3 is TGTGCCAGTAAGGGTCTAGGCGAGATTTGGGATGAGCAGTTCTTC. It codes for CASKGLGEIWDEQFF. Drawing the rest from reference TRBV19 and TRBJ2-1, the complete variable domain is DGGITQSPKYLFRKEGQNVTLSCEQNLNHDAMYWYRQDPGQGLRLIYYSQIVNDFQKGDIAEGYSVSREKKESFPLTVTSAQKNPTAFYLCASKGLGEIWDEQFFGPGTRLTVL.

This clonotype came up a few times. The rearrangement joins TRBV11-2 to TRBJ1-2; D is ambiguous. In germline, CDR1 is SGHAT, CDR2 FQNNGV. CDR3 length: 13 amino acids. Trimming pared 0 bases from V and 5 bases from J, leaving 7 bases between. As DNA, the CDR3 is TGTGCCAGCAGCTTAGAAGAACAGTATGGCTACACCTTC. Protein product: CASSLEEQYGYTF.

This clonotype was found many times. CDR3 in amino acids: CASSQTGDTEAFF. The CDR3 nucleotides read TGTGCCAGCAGCCAGACAGGGGACACTGAAGCTTTCTTT. The chain employs TRBV6-1 and TRBJ1-1; 8 bases map to TRBD1. V shed 6 bases and J 3 bases; nucleotides not matched to a gene: 3. The germline V gene encodes CDR1 MNHNS and CDR2 SASEGT. The CDR3 runs 13 residues.

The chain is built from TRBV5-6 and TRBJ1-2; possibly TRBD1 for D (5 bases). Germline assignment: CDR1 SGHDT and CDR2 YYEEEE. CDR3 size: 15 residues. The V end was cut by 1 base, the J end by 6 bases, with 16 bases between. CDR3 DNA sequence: TGTGCCAGCAGCTTGCTCGACAGCCTAAGGGATGGCTACACCTTC. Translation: CASSLLDSLRDGYTF.

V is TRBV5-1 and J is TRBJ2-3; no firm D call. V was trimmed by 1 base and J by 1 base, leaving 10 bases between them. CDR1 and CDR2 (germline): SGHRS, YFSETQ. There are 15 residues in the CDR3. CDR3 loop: CASSLQDGRTDTQYF. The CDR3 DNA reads TGCGCCAGCAGCTTGCAGGACGGCCGCACAGATACGCAGTATTTT.

CDR3: CASRSRLAGSSYNEQFF. The CDR3 DNA reads as TGCGCCAGCAGGAGCAGACTAGCGGGGAGCTCCTACAATGAGCAGTTCTTC. J is TRBJ2-1 and V is TRBV5-1; 11 positions agree with TRBD2. Germline lookup yields CDR1 SGHRS and CDR2 YFSETQ. V shed 5 bases and J 0 bases; nucleotides not matched to a gene: 7. This CDR3 has 17 residues.